This record covers a single TCR beta chain. Its antigen is not identified. The data belong to a study of CD8 T cells in Susac syndrome. Study results and caveats: In total CD8+ repertoires, 15 to 20 Susac-specific public clones were found, and five or six in CD8+ TEMRA repertoires. As the study acknowledged, the number of individuals in its TCR sequencing and HLA analysis was relatively small. TEMRA cells and active patients showed peak Susac CD8+ clonal expansion.

Random hexamers were used to reverse transcribe about 0.5 to 1 ug of RNA. TCRdb re-called the immunoSEQ multiplex PCR reads with MiXCR, one entry per CDR3 protein. Of 100,000 to 110,000 distinct CDR3 sequences in the sample, 95% were seen once. There are 17 residues in the CDR3. CDR1 and CDR2 from the germline V gene are SGDLS and YYNGEE. The V end lost 0 bases, the J end lost 6 bases, and 21 bases lay between the germline ends. The receptor's source is a human donor with Susac syndrome. The sequencing input was CD8+ T cells from PBMCs. The rearrangement joins TRBV9 to TRBJ1-1; no reliable D call. DNA for the CDR3: TGTGCCAGCAGCGTAGCCCCCCCAGGAGGCGGGAGTTCTGAAGCTTTCTTT. It encodes CASSVAPPGGGSSEAFF.